This T cell receptor beta chain was captured in a study of blood T cell repertoires in COVID-19. Whole-study context: Samples of COVID-19 (acute and convalescent) were obtained from the United States, Italy and Spain. In each case, the material was cDNA or gDNA derived from T cells, B-cell-depleted T cells, or PBMCs.

As originally analysed: Nucleated cell counts were estimated from reference gene primer amplification. Sequenced by immunoSEQ multiplex PCR; TCRdb stores in-frame clones only, minus some. V and J calls plus clone size are reproduced from that table; the DNA served to infer D and trimming. The data hold about 270,000 clones, with roughly nine tenths observed a single time. The receptor comes from a man aged 35-49 years with active or convalescent COVID-19. The sequencing sample was made of peripheral blood.

This CDR3 is CASSRHRDREDGYTF. The DNA for the CDR3 is TGTGCCAGCAGCCGTCACCGGGACAGGGAAGATGGCTACACCTTC. This chain connects TRBV4-2 to TRBJ1-2, with TRBD1 matching over 9 bases. Per germline, CDR1 LGHNA and CDR2 YNFKEQ. V was clipped by 4 bases and J by 6 bases; unmatched bases: 9. This CDR3 spans 15 amino acids.